The sequence of this T cell receptor (beta chain) was determined in a study of technical replicates of blood from a few donors. The method was immunoSEQ multiplex PCR; TCRdb's version includes in-frame clones alone and lacks a portion of them. The sample lists about 53,000 clones; more than 70% were seen once. Germline loops: CDR1 LNHNV, CDR2 YYDKDF (reference sequence). V was cut by 5 bases and J by 3 bases, with 8 bases left in between. This CDR3 has 12 amino acids. Sequencing used PBMCs. The chain uses TRBV15 and TRBJ2-7; the D gene is possibly TRBD2 (5 bases). The receptor's source is a human donor in good health. Some clones in this sample may be carry-over from other donors' samples. This CDR3 reads CATSDRGYEQYF. The CDR3 DNA follows: TGTGCCACCAGCGACCGGGGCTACGAGCAGTACTTC.